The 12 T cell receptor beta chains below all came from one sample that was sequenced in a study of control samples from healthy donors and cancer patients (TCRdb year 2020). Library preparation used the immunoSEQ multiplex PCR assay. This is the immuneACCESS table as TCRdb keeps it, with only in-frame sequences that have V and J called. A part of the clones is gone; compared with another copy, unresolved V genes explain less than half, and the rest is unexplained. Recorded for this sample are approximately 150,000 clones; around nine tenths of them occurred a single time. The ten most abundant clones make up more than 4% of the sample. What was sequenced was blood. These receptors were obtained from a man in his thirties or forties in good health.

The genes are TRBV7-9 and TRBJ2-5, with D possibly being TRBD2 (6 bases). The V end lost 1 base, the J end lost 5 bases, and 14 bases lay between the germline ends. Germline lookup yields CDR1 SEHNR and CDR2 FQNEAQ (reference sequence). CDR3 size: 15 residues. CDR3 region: CASSLGAGGLETQYF. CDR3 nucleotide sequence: TGTGCCAGCAGCTTAGGGGCCGGGGGTTTGGAGACCCAGTACTTC.

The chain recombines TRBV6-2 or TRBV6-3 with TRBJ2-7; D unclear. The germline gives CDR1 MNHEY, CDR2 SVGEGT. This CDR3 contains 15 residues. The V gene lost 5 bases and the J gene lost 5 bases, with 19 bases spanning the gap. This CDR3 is CASSAPVTRSDEQYF. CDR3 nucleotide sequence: TGTGCCAGCAGTGCCCCTGTCACAAGGAGCGACGAGCAGTACTTC.

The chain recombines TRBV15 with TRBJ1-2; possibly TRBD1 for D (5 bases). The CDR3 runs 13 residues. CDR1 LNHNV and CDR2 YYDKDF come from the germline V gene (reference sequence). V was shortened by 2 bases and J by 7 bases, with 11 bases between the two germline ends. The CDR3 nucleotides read TGTGCCACCAGCAGACTCGGGGCGCGTGGCTACACCTTC. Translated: CATSRLGARGYTF.

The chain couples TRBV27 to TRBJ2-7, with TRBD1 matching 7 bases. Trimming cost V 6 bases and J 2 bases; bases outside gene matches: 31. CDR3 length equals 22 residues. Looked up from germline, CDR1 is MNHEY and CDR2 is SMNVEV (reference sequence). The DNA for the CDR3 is TGTGCCAGCAGCCCGAAAAGAACAGGGGTGGGAAACCCCCCTGCATCCCCCTACGAGCAGTACTTC. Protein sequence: CASSPKRTGVGNPPASPYEQYF.

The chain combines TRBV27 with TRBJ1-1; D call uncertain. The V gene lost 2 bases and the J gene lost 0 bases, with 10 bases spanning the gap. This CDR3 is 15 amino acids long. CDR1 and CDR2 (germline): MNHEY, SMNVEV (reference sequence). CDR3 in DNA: TGTGCCAGCAGTTTAGCGGGGTCTATGAACACTGAAGCTTTCTTT. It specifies CASSLAGSMNTEAFF.

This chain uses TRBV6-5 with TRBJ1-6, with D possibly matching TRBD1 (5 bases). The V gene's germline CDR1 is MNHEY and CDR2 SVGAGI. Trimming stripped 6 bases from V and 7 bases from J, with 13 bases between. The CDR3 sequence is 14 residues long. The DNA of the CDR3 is TGTGCCAGCAGCAAGGGAGGGGTGAATTCACCCCTCCACTTT. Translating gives CASSKGGVNSPLHF.

DNA of the CDR3: TGTGCCAGCAGCGTGCTGGGACAGGGCACCTACGAGCAGTACTTC. Protein product: CASSVLGQGTYEQYF. This chain links TRBV5-6 with TRBJ2-7; 9 nucleotides agree with TRBD1. Per germline, CDR1 SGHDT and CDR2 YYEEEE. The CDR3 consists of 15 residues. The V and J ends lost 4 bases and 2 bases, in that order; junction bases with no gene match: 7.

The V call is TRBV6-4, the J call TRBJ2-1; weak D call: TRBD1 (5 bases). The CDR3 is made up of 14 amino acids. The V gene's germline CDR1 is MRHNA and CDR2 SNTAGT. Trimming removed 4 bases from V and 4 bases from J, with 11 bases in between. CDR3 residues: CASSAQGEYNEQFF. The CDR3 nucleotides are TGTGCCAGCAGTGCCCAGGGCGAATACAATGAGCAGTTCTTC.

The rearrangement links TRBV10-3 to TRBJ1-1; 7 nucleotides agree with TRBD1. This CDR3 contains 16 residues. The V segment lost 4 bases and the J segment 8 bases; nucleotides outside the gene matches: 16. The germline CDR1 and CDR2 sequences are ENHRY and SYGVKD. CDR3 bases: TGTGCCATCAGTGGGACACTAAAGGGGGCGTCTTGGGAAGCTTTCTTT. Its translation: CAISGTLKGASWEAFF.

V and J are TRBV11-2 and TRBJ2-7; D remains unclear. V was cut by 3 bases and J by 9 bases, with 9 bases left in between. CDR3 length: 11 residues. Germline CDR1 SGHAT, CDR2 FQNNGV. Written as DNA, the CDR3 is TGTGCCAGCAGCTTCCGTTTAGGGCAGTACTTC. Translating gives CASSFRLGQYF.

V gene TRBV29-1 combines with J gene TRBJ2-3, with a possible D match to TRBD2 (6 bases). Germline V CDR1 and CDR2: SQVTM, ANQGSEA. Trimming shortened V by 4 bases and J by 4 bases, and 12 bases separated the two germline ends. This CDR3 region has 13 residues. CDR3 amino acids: CSVGRGKADTQYF. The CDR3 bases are TGCAGCGTTGGGCGCGGGAAGGCAGATACGCAGTATTTT.

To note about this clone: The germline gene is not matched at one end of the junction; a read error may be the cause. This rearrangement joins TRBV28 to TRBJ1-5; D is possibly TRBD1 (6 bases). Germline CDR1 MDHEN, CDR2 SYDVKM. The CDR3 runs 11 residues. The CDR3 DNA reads TGCGCGGGGGGCGGCAATCAGCCCCAGCATTTT. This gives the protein CAGGGNQPQHF.